These 21 T cell receptor beta chains came from one sample sequenced in a study of Ad26.COV2.S vaccination and SARS-CoV-2 variants. Generated by immunoSEQ multiplex PCR, the TCRdb table keeps only in-frame clones and is missing some. The sample holds around 270,000 clones, around 88% seen once. The treatment here: 19 received Ad26.COV2.S at low or high dose, single or two shots; about five received placebo; per-sample allocation not given. Material that was analyzed had been drawn on day 63 after the first vaccine or placebo injection. The sequencing here drew on peripheral blood, taken in a trial of Ad26.COV2.S vaccine versus placebo. These receptors originate from a person aged 18-65 years who received the Ad26.COV2.S COVID-19 vaccine or a placebo.

The chain combines TRBV7-9 with TRBJ1-1; the D gene is possibly TRBD1 (6 bases). The CDR3 length is 16 residues. Trimming cost V 5 bases and J 1 base, with 17 bases left between them. The germline V gene has CDR1 SEHNR and CDR2 FQNEAQ (reference sequence). CDR3: CASSQKGGSRNTEAFF. DNA for the CDR3: TGTGCCAGCAGCCAAAAGGGGGGTTCTAGGAACACTGAAGCTTTCTTT.

V is TRBV18 and J is TRBJ2-6; D possibly corresponds to TRBD1 (6 bases). Germline V lookup: CDR1 KGHSH, CDR2 LQKENI. Trimming shortened V by 0 bases and J by 0 bases, and 15 bases separated the two germline ends. This CDR3 comprises 19 residues. The CDR3 DNA is TGTGCCAGCTCACCACCGTTCTCGGGACACTCCTCTGGGGCCAACGTCCTGACTTTC. Its protein product is CASSPPFSGHSSGANVLTF.

The J gene is TRBJ1-1, the V gene TRBV30; D is undetermined. The CDR3 sequence is 11 residues long. Trimming took 2 bases from V and 5 from J, leaving 6 bases between them. Looked up from germline, CDR1 is GTSNPN and CDR2 is SVGIG (reference sequence). The CDR3 region is CAWSLRTEAFF. In DNA form, the CDR3 reads TGTGCCTGGAGTCTCCGGACTGAAGCTTTCTTT.

The J gene is TRBJ1-5, the V gene TRBV5-6; D call uncertain. Germline V CDR1 and CDR2: SGHDT, YYEEEE. V dropped 1 base and J dropped 6 bases, with 8 bases sitting between them. This CDR3 comprises 13 residues. Here the CDR3 DNA reads TGTGCCAGCAGCTTGAACGAGGGTCAGCCCCAGCATTTT. It translates to CASSLNEGQPQHF.

This clone was found once. The chain recombines TRBV6-5 with TRBJ2-5; 11 bases line up with TRBD2. CDR1 and CDR2 (germline): MNHEY, SVGAGI. The CDR3 has 14 residues. After removal of 5 bases from V and 5 bases from J, the junction contained 4 bases not matched to a gene. The DNA for the CDR3 is TGTGCCAGCAGTCTAGCGGGGGGTGGGGAGACCCAGTACTTC. The encoded protein is CASSLAGGGETQYF.

V is TRBV9 and J is TRBJ2-7; a weak D match, TRBD1 (6 bases). CDR1 and CDR2 (germline): SGDLS, YYNGEE. The length of the CDR3 is 13 residues. V lost 3 bases and J lost 6, with 13 bases in between. CDR3 nucleotides: TGTGCCAGCAGCGCGCAGGGGTTGACCGAGCAGTACTTC. Its protein product is CASSAQGLTEQYF.

The genes are TRBV24-1 and TRBJ1-2, with unresolved D. Germline V CDR1 and CDR2: KGHDR, SFDVKD. CDR3 size: 12 residues. V was shortened by 4 bases and J by 4 bases, with 6 bases between the two germline ends. DNA of the CDR3: TGTGCCACCAGTGAAGTTGGCTATGGCTACACCTTC. It translates to CATSEVGYGYTF.

The chain couples TRBV7-8 to TRBJ1-6; no firm D call. The ends were cut back, 1 base at V and 7 bases at J, with 11 bases in the middle. The CDR3 runs 15 residues. Germline V gene lookup returns CDR1 SGHVS and CDR2 FQNEAQ. This CDR3 reads CASSLVGGSNSPLHF. CDR3 sequence (DNA): TGTGCCAGCAGCTTAGTTGGAGGGTCAAATTCACCCCTCCACTTT.

J is TRBJ2-1 and V is TRBV5-1; D could derive from TRBD1 or TRBD2 (6 bases each). Germline values: CDR1 SGHRS, CDR2 YFSETQ. The V end lost 4 bases, the J end lost 7 bases, and 18 bases lay between the germline ends. The length of the CDR3 is 15 residues. The CDR3: CASSLSGGEGNEQFF. As DNA, the CDR3 is TGCGCCAGCAGCCTCTCCGGGGGCGAAGGGAATGAGCAGTTCTTC.

V is TRBV30 and J is TRBJ1-6; 10 bases line up with TRBD1. Germline trimming cut 1 base from V and 10 bases from J; bases unmatched to any gene: 4. Germline CDR1 is GTSNPN and CDR2 is SVGIG (reference sequence). The CDR3 spans 14 residues. CDR3 in DNA: TGTGCCTGGAGTGGACAGGGGGCGAGCTCACCCCTCCACTTT. The encoded protein is CAWSGQGASSPLHF.

The chain employs TRBV4-1 and TRBJ2-3; D possibly corresponds to TRBD2 (6 bases). The V end lost 4 bases, the J end lost 2 bases, and 22 bases lay between the germline ends. The length of the CDR3 is 18 residues. The germline V gene encodes CDR1 MGHRA and CDR2 YSYEKL. The CDR3 region has the DNA TGCGCCAGCAGCCCCGGGGGTACGAGCCAATCTTACACAGATACGCAGTATTTT. This gives the protein CASSPGGTSQSYTDTQYF.

The chain couples TRBV11-1 to TRBJ2-7, with D possibly being TRBD2 (5 bases). The germline V gene encodes CDR1 SGHAT and CDR2 FQDESV (reference sequence). Trimming stripped 5 bases from V and 4 bases from J, with 9 bases between. This CDR3 contains 12 residues. The CDR3 sequence is CASSTTNYEQYF. CDR3 coding DNA: TGTGCCAGCAGCACGACTAATTACGAGCAGTACTTC.

J is TRBJ1-5 and V is TRBV6-2 or TRBV6-3; 10 nucleotides match TRBD1. V lost 6 bases and J lost 2; bases outside the gene matches: 4. CDR1 and CDR2 (germline): MNHEY, SVGEGT. This CDR3 has 15 residues. The DNA for the CDR3 is TGTGCCAGCAGCCGACAGGGGGCTGGCAATCAGCCCCAGCATTTT. Protein sequence: CASSRQGAGNQPQHF.

The chain carries TRBV4-1 and TRBJ2-4; no reliable D call. The V gene lost 0 bases and the J gene lost 6 bases, with 6 bases spanning the gap. Germline V gene sequence: CDR1 MGHRA, CDR2 YSYEKL. There are 13 residues in the CDR3. The CDR3 protein is CASSQDSGNIQYF. The CDR3 nucleotides read TGCGCCAGCAGCCAAGATTCGGGAAACATTCAGTACTTC.

The chain couples TRBV19 to TRBJ2-7; the match to TRBD2 covers 12 bases. The junction had 2 bases not matched to a gene; V was cut back by 6 bases and J by 2 bases. Germline V gene sequence: CDR1 LNHDA, CDR2 SQIVND (reference sequence). The CDR3 consists of 14 residues. The chain's CDR3 is CASSTSGGPYEQYF. The CDR3 region has the DNA TGTGCCAGTAGCACTAGCGGGGGGCCCTACGAGCAGTACTTC.

This clone was detected only a few times. The DNA for the CDR3 is TGTGCCATCAGTCGGGCAGGTGGGCGAGGGGGACTGTTTTTT. Amino acids: CAISRAGGRGGLFF. The V gene is TRBV10-3, the J gene TRBJ1-4; tentative D call: TRBD1 (6 bases). The CDR3 sequence is 14 residues long. Trimming shortened V by 5 bases and J by 13 bases, and 20 bases separated the two germline ends. Per the germline V gene, CDR1 is ENHRY and CDR2 is SYGVKD.

This clone has just a few counts. The rearrangement uses TRBV5-1 and TRBJ2-5; D not resolved. V gave up 5 bases and J gave up 7 bases, with 18 bases separating them. From germline, CDR1 is SGHRS and CDR2 YFSETQ. CDR3 length equals 14 residues. The DNA of the CDR3 is TGCGCCAGCAGTCAAGGTGGGCCCCCGGGGACCCAGTACTTC. Its protein product is CASSQGGPPGTQYF.

The chain couples TRBV5-1 to TRBJ1-1, with no clear D. Germline V lookup: CDR1 SGHRS, CDR2 YFSETQ. V was clipped by 0 bases and J by 0 bases, with 6 bases between them. The CDR3 extends over 14 amino acids. The CDR3 DNA reads TGCGCCAGCAGCTTGGGTCAAATGAACACTGAAGCTTTCTTT. Encoded protein: CASSLGQMNTEAFF.

The rearrangement uses TRBV7-2 and TRBJ2-7, with D perhaps matching TRBD1 (6 bases). The V gene lost 3 bases and the J gene lost 2 bases, with 17 bases spanning the gap. CDR1 is SGHTA and CDR2 is FQGNSA in the germline V gene. The CDR3 spans 16 residues. The CDR3 region has the DNA TGTGCCAGCAGCTTTTTAAGTAGTGACAGGCCCTACGAGCAGTACTTC. Translated, it gives CASSFLSSDRPYEQYF.

The gene calls are TRBV6-6 and TRBJ1-5, with D perhaps matching TRBD1 (5 bases). V dropped 0 bases and J dropped 6 bases, with 15 bases sitting between them. CDR3 length: 16 amino acids. Germline V gene sequence: CDR1 MNHNY, CDR2 SVGAGI (reference sequence). The CDR3: CASSYSKGSTFQPQHF. The CDR3 region has the DNA TGTGCCAGCAGTTACTCAAAGGGGTCCACCTTTCAGCCCCAGCATTTT.

The rearrangement uses TRBV7-9 and TRBJ1-2; 7 nucleotides match TRBD1. Germline V lookup: CDR1 SEHNR, CDR2 FQNEAQ (reference sequence). With 0 bases clipped from V and 4 bases from J, the junction kept 14 bases outside the gene matches. The CDR3 consists of 18 residues. CDR3 protein: CASSLASNHRGPTYGYTF. CDR3 bases: TGTGCCAGCAGCTTAGCATCAAATCACAGGGGACCGACCTATGGCTACACCTTC.